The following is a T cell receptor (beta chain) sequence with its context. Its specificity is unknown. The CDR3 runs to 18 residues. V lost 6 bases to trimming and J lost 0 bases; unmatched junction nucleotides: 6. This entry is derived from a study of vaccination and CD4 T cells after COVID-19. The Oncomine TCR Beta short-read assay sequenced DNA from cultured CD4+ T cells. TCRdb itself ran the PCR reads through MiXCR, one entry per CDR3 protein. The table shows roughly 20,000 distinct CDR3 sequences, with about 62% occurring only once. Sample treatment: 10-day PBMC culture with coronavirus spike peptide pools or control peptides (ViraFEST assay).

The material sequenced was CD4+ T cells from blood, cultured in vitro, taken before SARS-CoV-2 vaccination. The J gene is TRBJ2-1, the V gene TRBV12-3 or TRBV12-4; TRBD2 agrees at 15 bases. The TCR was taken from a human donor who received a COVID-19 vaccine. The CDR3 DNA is TGTGCCAGCAGAAGGACTAGCGGGGGGGCGAGCTCCTACAATGAGCAGTTCTTC. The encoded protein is CASRRTSGGASSYNEQFF.